Each of the 29 T cell receptor beta chains below was sequenced from the same sample in a study of human T cells and chemical hapten exposure. Time point of the sample: pre-sensitization, week 0. The treatment: therapeutic diphenylcyclopropenone sensitization with weekly scalp DPC. TCRdb processed the RACE reads anew with MiXCR; each CDR3 protein has one entry. The sample lists 270,000 or so distinct CDR3 sequences; around 7% were seen once. Here the sequenced sample was whole blood, taken in connection with sensitization to the hapten diphenylcyclopropenone (DPC). The receptor source for this set is a man aged 18 to 29 with alopecia areata. Some clones in this sample may be carry-over from other donors' samples.

V and J are TRBV6-2 or TRBV6-3 and TRBJ2-7; perhaps TRBD2 as D (5 bases). V was shortened by 2 bases and J by 7 bases, with 12 bases between the two germline ends. Germline CDR1 and CDR2: MNHEY and SVGEGT. The CDR3 covers 13 residues. CDR3 DNA: TGTGCCAGCAGTTACGTTGCGGGTCGGGAGCAGTACGTC. It specifies CASSYVAGREQYV.

In its sample, this clonotype was seen a few times. This chain links TRBV5-1 with TRBJ1-2; D call uncertain. The CDR3 is made up of 15 amino acids. Trimming removed 0 bases at V and 2 bases at J, with 11 bases between. Germline CDR1 reads SGHRS; CDR2 reads YFSETQ. CDR3 residues: CASSLEAGLNYGYTF. CDR3 sequence (DNA): TGCGCCAGCAGCTTGGAGGCAGGACTGAACTATGGCTACACCTTC.

This clonotype was seen a handful of times. V gene TRBV19 combines with J gene TRBJ2-1, with no clear D. V gave up 7 bases and J gave up 6 bases, with 16 bases separating them. Looked up from germline, CDR1 is LNHDA and CDR2 is SQIVND (reference sequence). This CDR3 is built from 14 residues. The CDR3 is CASTPPLRTNEQFF. The CDR3, as DNA: TGTGCCAGTACCCCCCCCCTGCGGACCAATGAGCAGTTCTTC.

This clonotype has just a few counts. The chain carries TRBV11-1 and TRBJ2-1, with D uncertain. V shed 2 bases and J shed 10 bases, with 21 bases lying between them. There are 16 residues in the CDR3. CDR1 is SGHAT and CDR2 is FQDESV in the germline V gene (reference sequence). The CDR3 DNA reads TGTGCCAGCAGCTTAAATCAGGTCTTATCAATCCAGGAGCAGTTCTTC. Protein product: CASSLNQVLSIQEQFF.

This clonotype was seen many times. The CDR3 bases are TGTGCCAGCAGCGCCGGACTAGCGGGGGGTTCCTACAATGAGCAGTTCTTC. This codes for CASSAGLAGGSYNEQFF. The chain uses TRBV7-2 and TRBJ2-1; 14 bases align to TRBD2. The CDR3 totals 17 residues. J was trimmed by 1 base and V by 5 bases; bases with no gene match: 4. Germline CDR1 is SGHTA and CDR2 is FQGNSA.

This clonotype was observed a handful of times. J is TRBJ2-1 and V is TRBV10-3; 12 bases agree with TRBD2. The ends lost 5 bases at V and 1 base at J; junction bases unmatched: 3. The CDR3 loop spans 16 amino acids. Germline V gene lookup returns CDR1 ENHRY and CDR2 SYGVKD. The chain's CDR3 is CAISLAGGRSYNEQFF. CDR3 DNA: TGTGCCATCAGTCTAGCGGGGGGGCGTTCCTACAATGAGCAGTTCTTC.

This chain links TRBV6-1 with TRBJ2-1, with TRBD1 matching 8 bases. V was pared by 5 bases and J by 2 bases, with 8 bases of the junction left unmatched. The CDR3 covers 16 residues. Per germline, CDR1 MNHNS and CDR2 SASEGT. The CDR3 here is CASSSTGVAAYNEQFF. The CDR3 DNA is TGTGCCAGCAGTTCGACAGGGGTTGCAGCCTACAATGAGCAGTTCTTC.

The chain couples TRBV29-1 to TRBJ1-5, with 7 bases matching TRBD1. Germline V gene data show CDR1 as SQVTM and CDR2 as ANQGSEA. The CDR3 is 16 amino acids. Trimming took 4 bases from V and 0 from J; bases not matched to a gene: 9. The CDR3 DNA is TGCAGCGTTGCGGTCAGGGGGTCTAATAGCAATCAGCCCCAGCATTTT. Its translation: CSVAVRGSNSNQPQHF.

The V gene is TRBV7-2, the J gene TRBJ1-2; D uncertain. With 1 base removed from V and 5 bases from J, the gap between germline ends came to 14 bases. The CDR3 consists of 15 residues. CDR1 and CDR2 (germline): SGHTA, FQGNSA. CDR3 region: CASSLGGVARYGYTF. DNA for the CDR3: TGTGCCAGCAGCTTAGGCGGGGTGGCGAGGTATGGCTACACCTTC.

The chain couples TRBV7-2 to TRBJ1-2, with 7 bases lining up with TRBD1. The V segment lost 1 base and the J segment 12 bases; nucleotides outside the gene matches: 8. This CDR3 contains 13 residues. Germline V lookup: CDR1 SGHTA, CDR2 FQGNSA. The CDR3 DNA sequence: TGTGCCAGCAGCTTAGTGGTCGCAGACAGGGACACCTTC. Its protein product is CASSLVVADRDTF.

This chain joins TRBV5-1 and TRBJ2-7; 7 nucleotides align to TRBD2. Per germline, CDR1 SGHRS and CDR2 YFSETQ. This CDR3 is built from 16 residues. The V gene end was trimmed by 4 bases and the J gene end by 2 bases; junction bases not matched to a gene: 12. The CDR3, as DNA: TGCGCCAGCAGCCATCGTCGGGGGGAGAATCCCTACGAGCAGTACTTC. This translates into CASSHRRGENPYEQYF.

This clonotype was recorded a few times. The rearrangement joins TRBV20-1 to TRBJ2-1, with 10 bases matching TRBD1. The CDR3 runs to 14 residues. Germline values: CDR1 DFQATT, CDR2 SNEGSKA (reference sequence). V was clipped by 5 bases and J by 7 bases; unmatched bases: 8. CDR3 residues: CSAPGTGDLNEQFF. The CDR3 nucleotides are TGCAGTGCTCCCGGGACAGGGGATTTAAATGAGCAGTTCTTC.

Many counts were recorded for this clonotype. The CDR3 reads CASRLYRSSYEQYF. CDR3 nucleotides: TGTGCCAGCAGACTTTACAGGAGCTCCTACGAGCAGTACTTC. This chain links TRBV28 with TRBJ2-7; TRBD1 might be the D (5 bases). V was trimmed by 6 bases and J by 0 bases, leaving 12 bases between them. In germline, CDR1 is MDHEN, CDR2 SYDVKM. CDR3 size: 14 residues.

This chain uses TRBV12-3 or TRBV12-4 with TRBJ2-2; D is undetermined. CDR3 length equals 15 residues. Trimming took off 3 bases at V and 0 bases at J, with 8 bases between the two ends. The CDR3 spells CASSLILANTGELFF. The CDR3 nucleotides are TGTGCCAGCAGTTTGATACTGGCGAACACCGGGGAGCTGTTTTTT.

The V gene is TRBV20-1, the J gene TRBJ2-1; D is possibly TRBD2 (5 bases). Germline CDR1 and CDR2: DFQATT and SNEGSKA (reference sequence). V lost 6 bases, J lost 5 bases, and 17 bases lay in between. The CDR3 has 14 amino acids. CDR3 nucleotides: TGCAGTGCCCCCACTCGGCTAGCCCACAATGAGCAGTTCTTC. The encoded protein is CSAPTRLAHNEQFF.

This clonotype has a count of ten or more. The CDR3 coding sequence is TGTGCCAGCAGCTTAGCGGCGGGGGTTACGAATACGCAGTATTTT. Protein product: CASSLAAGVTNTQYF. This chain links TRBV7-2 with TRBJ2-3; 7 nucleotides agree with TRBD2. After removal of 0 bases from V and 7 bases from J, the junction contained 7 bases not matched to a gene. The germline gives CDR1 SGHTA, CDR2 FQGNSA. The CDR3 spans 15 residues.

The chain recombines TRBV9 with TRBJ2-3; no clear D. Trimming left V 6 bases short and J 2 bases short, with 13 bases between. The CDR3 is 14 amino acids. Germline CDR1 and CDR2: SGDLS and YYNGEE. CDR3: CASNSNSNTDTQYF. CDR3 bases: TGTGCCAGCAATTCAAACTCCAACACAGATACGCAGTATTTT.

V is TRBV7-2 and J is TRBJ1-4, with 8 bases identical to TRBD1. The J segment lost 7 bases and the V segment lost 5 bases, leaving 9 bases of the junction unmatched. The V gene's germline CDR1 is SGHTA and CDR2 FQGNSA. The CDR3 is 15 amino acids. DNA for the CDR3: TGTGCCAGCAGCCGTGGCGGGACAGGAGGTGAAAAACTGTTTTTT. Its protein is CASSRGGTGGEKLFF.

The V and J genes are TRBV5-6 and TRBJ2-2; no reliable D call. V was pared by 1 base and J by 5 bases, with 12 bases between. Germline CDR1 and CDR2: SGHDT and YYEEEE. This CDR3 is 15 amino acids long. The chain's CDR3 is CASSLWVGETGELFF. DNA for the CDR3: TGTGCCAGCAGCTTGTGGGTTGGGGAAACCGGGGAGCTGTTTTTT.

This clonotype was seen more than once but under ten times. This rearrangement joins TRBV18 to TRBJ2-1; D gene unclear. The CDR3 runs to 15 residues. The germline V and J ends were trimmed by 5 bases and 2 bases, with 13 bases remaining between them. Germline V gene data show CDR1 as KGHSH and CDR2 as LQKENI. The CDR3 loop reads CASSSLDATYNEQFF. The CDR3 DNA reads as TGTGCCAGCTCATCCCTAGACGCTACCTACAATGAGCAGTTCTTC.

This clonotype was observed a few times. The rearrangement joins TRBV5-1 to TRBJ1-1, with D uncertain. The V and J ends lost 1 base and 7 bases respectively, with 11 bases between them. The CDR3 extends over 13 amino acids. In germline, CDR1 is SGHRS, CDR2 YFSETQ. The chain's CDR3 is CASSLRVEGEAFF. The CDR3 region has the DNA TGCGCCAGCAGCTTGCGGGTGGAAGGTGAAGCTTTCTTT.

This chain links TRBV7-3 with TRBJ2-3; 7 positions agree with TRBD2. V was clipped by 4 bases and J by 4 bases; unmatched bases: 11. The CDR3 consists of 16 residues. The germline CDR1 and CDR2 sequences are SGHTA and FQGTGA. CDR3 DNA sequence: TGTGCCAGCAGCTCCTCTGGCGGGGGTCTTCCAGATACGCAGTATTTT. This gives the protein CASSSSGGGLPDTQYF.

This clonotype was seen more than once but under ten times. The V call is TRBV6-1, the J call TRBJ2-4, with D hard to call. CDR1 is MNHNS and CDR2 is SASEGT in the germline V gene. CDR3 size: 14 residues. V lost 6 bases, J lost 1 base, and 10 bases lay in between. The CDR3 sequence: CASRENSAKNIQYF. The CDR3 region has the DNA TGTGCCAGCAGAGAGAATTCGGCCAAAAACATTCAGTACTTC.

The chain recombines TRBV6-5 with TRBJ2-5, with D uncertain. The V end lost 8 bases, the J end lost 5 bases, and 15 bases lay between the germline ends. This CDR3 is built from 13 residues. CDR1 and CDR2 (germline): MNHEY, SVGAGI. The CDR3 here is CASPIPLDETQYF. CDR3 DNA: TGTGCCAGCCCAATCCCCCTCGATGAGACCCAGTACTTC.

This clonotype came up many times. The CDR3 here is CSAAGAGGSGNTIYF. Here the CDR3 DNA reads TGCAGTGCGGCAGGGGCAGGGGGCTCTGGAAACACCATATATTTT. V and J are TRBV20-1 and TRBJ1-3, with 7 positions matching TRBD1. J gave up 0 bases and V 6 bases, and 8 bases lay outside the gene matches. Germline-derived CDR1 and CDR2 are DFQATT and SNEGSKA (reference sequence). The CDR3 consists of 15 residues.

This clonotype was detected ten times or more. The chain recombines TRBV3-1 with TRBJ2-3; a possible D gene is TRBD2 (5 bases). The CDR3 runs to 16 residues. Trimming left V 2 bases short and J 2 bases short, with 14 bases between. Per germline, CDR1 LGHDT and CDR2 YNNKEL (reference sequence). CDR3 coding DNA: TGTGCCAGCAGCCAATCAATAGCGTCAGTCACAGATACGCAGTATTTT. Translating gives CASSQSIASVTDTQYF.

This chain uses TRBV7-8 with TRBJ2-5, with 7 bases lining up with TRBD2. This CDR3 region has 15 residues. Germline V gene sequence: CDR1 SGHVS, CDR2 FQNEAQ. V lost 5 bases to trimming and J lost 1 base; unmatched junction nucleotides: 7. The CDR3 region has the DNA TGTGCCAGCAGCCTAGGGAGGGGCCCCCAAGAGACCCAGTACTTC. It encodes CASSLGRGPQETQYF.

This clonotype was found a few times. The chain is built from TRBV20-1 and TRBJ1-4; unclear D gene. The length of the CDR3 is 14 residues. Trimming left V 3 bases short and J 0 bases short, with 8 bases between. From germline, CDR1 is DFQATT and CDR2 SNEGSKA (reference sequence). CDR3 bases: TGCAGTGCTAGGGCGGCCCCAACTAATGAAAAACTGTTTTTT. It translates to CSARAAPTNEKLFF.

The gene calls are TRBV6-5 and TRBJ2-5, with D tentatively TRBD2 (6 bases). Trimming stripped 5 bases from V and 4 bases from J, with 17 bases between. The germline gives CDR1 MNHEY, CDR2 SVGAGI. CDR3 size: 15 residues. The CDR3 sequence is CASSPRSAEGETQYF. CDR3 DNA: TGTGCCAGCAGTCCTCGGTCCGCGGAGGGAGAGACCCAGTACTTC.